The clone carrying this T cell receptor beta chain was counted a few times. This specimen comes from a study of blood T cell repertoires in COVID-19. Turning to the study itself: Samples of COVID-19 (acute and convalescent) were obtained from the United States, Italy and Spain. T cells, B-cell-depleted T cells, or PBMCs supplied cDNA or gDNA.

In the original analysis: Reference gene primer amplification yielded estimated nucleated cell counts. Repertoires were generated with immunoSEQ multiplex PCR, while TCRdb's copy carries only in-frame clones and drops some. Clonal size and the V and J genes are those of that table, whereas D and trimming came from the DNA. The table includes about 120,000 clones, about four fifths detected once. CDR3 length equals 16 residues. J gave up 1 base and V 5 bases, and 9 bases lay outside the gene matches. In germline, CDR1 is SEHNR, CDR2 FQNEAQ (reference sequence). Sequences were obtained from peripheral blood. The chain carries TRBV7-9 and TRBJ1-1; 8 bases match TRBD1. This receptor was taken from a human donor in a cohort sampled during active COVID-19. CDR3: CASSPTTGTGNTEAFF. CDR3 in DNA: TGTGCCAGCAGCCCAACGACAGGGACAGGGAACACTGAAGCTTTCTTT. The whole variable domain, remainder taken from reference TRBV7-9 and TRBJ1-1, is DTGVSQNPRHKITKRGQNVTFRCDPISEHNRLYWYRQTLGQGPEFLTYFQNEAQLEKSRLLSDRFSAERPKGSFSTLEIQRTEQGDSAMYLCASSPTTGTGNTEAFFGQGTRLTVV.